A single sample is the source of the 15 T cell receptor beta chains below, sequenced in a study of T cell responses to AZD1222 COVID-19 vaccine. The table came from immunoSEQ multiplex PCR; TCRdb's copy has only in-frame clones and leaves some out. The data show about 170,000 clones, approximately 90% seen once. The sample was peripheral blood, taken 28 days after the second AZD1222 dose. These receptors came from an adult who received the AZD1222 COVID-19 vaccine.

The gene calls are TRBV5-4 and TRBJ2-7; TRBD2 matches 10 bases. The germline gives CDR1 SGHNT, CDR2 YYREEE (reference sequence). Germline trimming cut 2 bases from V and 5 bases from J; bases unmatched to any gene: 4. The CDR3 runs to 14 residues. CDR3 in amino acids: CASSFFLAGDEQYF. Written as DNA, the CDR3 is TGTGCCAGCAGCTTTTTCCTAGCGGGGGACGAGCAGTACTTC.

V usage is TRBV10-3 and J usage is TRBJ2-1; D perhaps matches TRBD1 (8 bases). CDR1 is ENHRY and CDR2 is SYGVKD in the germline V gene. The ends were cut back, 0 bases at V and 4 bases at J, with 16 bases in the middle. CDR3 length equals 17 residues. The DNA of the CDR3 is TGTGCCATCAGTGAGTCAACGGGGGGACAGGCGTACAATGAGCAGTTCTTC. Protein product: CAISESTGGQAYNEQFF.

This clone was counted a single time. V gene TRBV2 combines with J gene TRBJ2-7; weak D call: TRBD2 (6 bases). The V end was cut by 6 bases, the J end by 2 bases, with 17 bases between. Germline loops: CDR1 SNHLY, CDR2 FYNNEI. The CDR3 runs to 15 residues. The CDR3 DNA reads TGTGCCAGCAGGTACGGGACTCAGGGCCCCTACGAGCAGTACTTC. This gives the protein CASRYGTQGPYEQYF.

The J gene is TRBJ1-4, the V gene TRBV4-1; 7 nucleotides align to TRBD1. V was clipped by 7 bases and J by 6 bases; unmatched bases: 8. Per germline, CDR1 MGHRA and CDR2 YSYEKL. This CDR3 contains 14 residues. CDR3 amino acids: CASTLDRIDEKLFF. CDR3 sequence (DNA): TGCGCCAGCACGTTGGACAGGATTGATGAAAAACTGTTTTTT.

The chain combines TRBV23-1 with TRBJ2-4, with D perhaps given as TRBD1 or TRBD2 (5 bases each). TRBV23-1 is an ORF, and what it does is uncertain. The ends were cut back, 0 bases at V and 7 bases at J, with 13 bases in the middle. This CDR3 is built from 15 residues. Here the CDR3 DNA reads TGCGCCAGCAGTCAATCCGGACAAGGCGGGAACATTCAGTACTTC. It specifies CASSQSGQGGNIQYF.

The chain employs TRBV30 and TRBJ2-5, with 8 bases matching TRBD2. The CDR3 runs to 15 residues. The germline V gene encodes CDR1 GTSNPN and CDR2 SVGIG (reference sequence). Germline trimming cut 1 base from V and 4 bases from J; bases unmatched to any gene: 8. The DNA for the CDR3 is TGTGCCTGGAGTGCCTCGGGACTAGTCAGAGAGACCCAGTACTTC. Its translation is CAWSASGLVRETQYF.

The chain has TRBV11-3 and TRBJ1-2; 9 nucleotides agree with TRBD1. This CDR3 region has 16 residues. Per the germline V gene, CDR1 is SGHNT and CDR2 is YENEEA. Trimming took 2 bases from V and 5 from J; bases not matched to a gene: 9. The CDR3 bases are TGTGCCAGCAGCTTAAGGACAGGGGAGAGGGGGTATGGCTACACCTTC. As protein: CASSLRTGERGYGYTF.

The chain uses TRBV2 and TRBJ1-2; 8 nucleotides align to TRBD1. The germline V gene encodes CDR1 SNHLY and CDR2 FYNNEI. V shed 5 bases and J 6 bases; nucleotides not matched to a gene: 5. This CDR3 is built from 13 residues. CDR3 protein: CASSKDRGDGYTF. The CDR3, as DNA: TGTGCCAGCAGTAAAGACAGGGGCGATGGCTACACCTTC.

This clone was observed a few times. The chain has TRBV7-9 and TRBJ2-7; 7 positions match TRBD2. Germline V gene lookup returns CDR1 SEHNR and CDR2 FQNEAQ (reference sequence). V gave up 4 bases and J gave up 4 bases; unmatched junction bases: 10. CDR3 length equals 15 residues. The CDR3 region is CASSSVSGNGYEQYF. Written as DNA, the CDR3 is TGTGCCAGCAGCTCCGTGAGCGGGAACGGGTACGAGCAGTACTTC. Complete variable domain (other parts from reference TRBV7-9 and TRBJ2-7): DTGVSQNPRHKITKRGQNVTFRCDPISEHNRLYWYRQTLGQGPEFLTYFQNEAQLEKSRLLSDRFSAERPKGSFSTLEIQRTEQGDSAMYLCASSSVSGNGYEQYFGPGTRLTVT.

The CDR3 DNA reads as TGTGCCAGCAGCCGATATGAGGGGAAGGAGGAGGCTTTCTTT. Translating it yields CASSRYEGKEEAFF. The chain uses TRBV7-9 and TRBJ1-1; possible D gene TRBD1, 5 bases. The CDR3 loop spans 14 amino acids. Between the trimmed V and J ends, which lost 5 bases and 11 bases, there was a span of 21 bases. Germline CDR1 is SEHNR and CDR2 is FQNEAQ (reference sequence).

There are a few counts of this clone. The chain recombines TRBV5-4 with TRBJ1-2, with 7 positions matching TRBD1. This CDR3 is built from 13 residues. Germline loops: CDR1 SGHNT, CDR2 YYREEE (reference sequence). The trim removed 6 bases at V and 8 bases at J, leaving 10 bases unmatched. The CDR3 DNA follows: TGTGCCAGCACCCCCTTCACAGGGGAGGGCTACACCTTC. Its protein product is CASTPFTGEGYTF.

The J gene is TRBJ2-5, the V gene TRBV10-3, with TRBD1 matching 7 bases. The germline V gene has CDR1 ENHRY and CDR2 SYGVKD. V shed 4 bases and J 5 bases; nucleotides not matched to a gene: 4. This CDR3 spans 13 amino acids. CDR3 amino acids: CAISVTGVETQYF. CDR3 DNA sequence: TGTGCCATCAGTGTCACAGGGGTGGAGACCCAGTACTTC.

The J gene is TRBJ1-2, the V gene TRBV4-2; D uncertain. This CDR3 region has 18 residues. Trimming pared 0 bases from V and 0 bases from J, leaving 17 bases between. Germline CDR1 LGHNA, CDR2 YNFKEQ. The CDR3: CASSQELVSRPSNYGYTF. The DNA for the CDR3 is TGTGCCAGCAGCCAAGAACTAGTGAGCAGACCTTCTAACTATGGCTACACCTTC.

This chain links TRBV5-1 with TRBJ1-5; weak D call: TRBD1 (6 bases). The length of the CDR3 is 19 residues. Trimming left V 3 bases short and J 0 bases short, with 22 bases between. Germline V gene sequence: CDR1 SGHRS, CDR2 YFSETQ. The CDR3: CASSCKRDTPPHSNQPQHF. The CDR3 nucleotides read TGCGCCAGCAGCTGTAAACGGGACACCCCCCCCCATAGCAATCAGCCCCAGCATTTT.

In this sample, this clone turned up a few times. The chain combines TRBV6-5 with TRBJ1-2; D ambiguous. V was pared by 0 bases and J by 8 bases, with 13 bases between. Germline V CDR1 and CDR2: MNHEY, SVGAGI. The CDR3 contains 14 residues. CDR3 protein: CASSYSVRAGGYTF. The CDR3 DNA is TGTGCCAGCAGTTACTCAGTAAGGGCGGGCGGCTACACCTTC.